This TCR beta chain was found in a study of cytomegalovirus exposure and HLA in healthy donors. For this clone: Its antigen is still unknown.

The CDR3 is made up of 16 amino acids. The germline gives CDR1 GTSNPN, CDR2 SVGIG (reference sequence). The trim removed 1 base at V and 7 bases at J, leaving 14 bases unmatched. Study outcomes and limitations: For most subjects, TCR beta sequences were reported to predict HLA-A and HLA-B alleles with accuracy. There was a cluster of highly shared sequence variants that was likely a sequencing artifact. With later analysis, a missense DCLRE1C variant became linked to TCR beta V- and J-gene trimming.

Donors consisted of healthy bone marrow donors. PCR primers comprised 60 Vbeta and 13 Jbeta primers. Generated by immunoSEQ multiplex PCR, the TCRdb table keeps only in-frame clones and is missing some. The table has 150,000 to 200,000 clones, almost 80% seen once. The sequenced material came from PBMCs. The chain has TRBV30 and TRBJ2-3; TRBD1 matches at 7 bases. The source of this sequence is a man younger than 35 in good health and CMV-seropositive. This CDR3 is CAWSDYLGQVKNTQYF. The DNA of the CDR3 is TGTGCCTGGAGTGACTACCTCGGACAGGTGAAAAATACGCAGTATTTT. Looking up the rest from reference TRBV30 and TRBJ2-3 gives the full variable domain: SQTIHQWPATLVQPVGSPLSLECTVEGTSNPNLYWYRQAAGRGLQLLFYSVGIGQISSEVPQNLSASRPQDRQFILSSKKLLLSDSGFYLCAWSDYLGQVKNTQYFGPGTRLTVL.